This T cell receptor (beta chain) appears in the sequencing data of a study of T cell responses to AZD1222 COVID-19 vaccine. Study conclusions and caveats: In a largely white British group with more females than males, clonal diversity was possibly underestimated. Only after the peak T cell response were repertoires sampled. There were vaccine-associated CD4 TCRs across spike, dominant at 160-218 and 743-854.

About this clone itself: Its antigen is currently unknown.

Some clones are missing from TCRdb's copy, which holds only in-frame ones; the method was immunoSEQ multiplex PCR. The table includes 150,000 to 200,000 clones, 94% detected once. Trimming removed 5 bases at V and 0 bases at J, with 7 bases between. This CDR3 is built from 13 residues. Germline CDR1 MNHEY, CDR2 SMNVEV (reference sequence). The source is an adult in good health. The specimen was peripheral blood, collected on day 0 of AZD1222 vaccination. The chain is built from TRBV27 and TRBJ1-1; unclear D gene. DNA of the CDR3: TGTGCCAGCAGTCGGTACATGAACACTGAAGCTTTCTTT. Translated: CASSRYMNTEAFF.